This TCR beta chain was sequenced for a study of T cell responses to AZD1222 COVID-19 vaccine. Study-wide points: With dominance at 160-218 and 743-854, vaccine-associated CD4 TCRs spanned spike.

Clones were sequenced by immunoSEQ multiplex PCR, and TCRdb holds only the in-frame ones, with some missing. The profile covers over 100,000 clones, with about 82% appearing a single time and 12% taken by the ten largest. A single count supports this clone. The antigen remains undetermined. The source was peripheral blood, collected on day 0 of AZD1222 vaccination. The clonotype originates from an adult in good health.

CDR3 nucleotides: TGTGCCACCAGTGATTTACAGGGGCACTCCTACAATGAGCAGTTCTTC. Amino acids: CATSDLQGHSYNEQFF. The chain has TRBV24-1 and TRBJ2-1, with 7 bases fitting TRBD1. The V segment lost 1 base and the J segment 0 bases; nucleotides outside the gene matches: 2. Germline V gene data show CDR1 as KGHDR and CDR2 as SFDVKD. The length of the CDR3 is 16 residues.